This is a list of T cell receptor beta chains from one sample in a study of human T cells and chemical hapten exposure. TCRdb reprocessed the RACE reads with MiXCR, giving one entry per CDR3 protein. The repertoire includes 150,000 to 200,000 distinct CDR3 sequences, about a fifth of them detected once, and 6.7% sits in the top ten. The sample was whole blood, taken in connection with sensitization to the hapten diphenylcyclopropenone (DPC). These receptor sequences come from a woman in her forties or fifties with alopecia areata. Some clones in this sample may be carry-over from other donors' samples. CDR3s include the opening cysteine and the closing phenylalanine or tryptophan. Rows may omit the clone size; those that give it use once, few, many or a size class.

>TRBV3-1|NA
CASSRGQLNTEAFF
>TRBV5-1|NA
CASSLPSGMNTEAFF
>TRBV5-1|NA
CASSLNTPYNEQFF
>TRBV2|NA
CASSVDLTDTQYF
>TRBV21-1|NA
CASSKGQLAGGSLYNEQFF
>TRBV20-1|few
CSAWRTEQETQYF
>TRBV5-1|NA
CASSLGLAGAGYNEQFF
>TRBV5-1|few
CASSLEGQASYEQYF
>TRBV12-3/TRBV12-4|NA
CASSLRVSQETQYF
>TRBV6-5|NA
CASSPRTGGADTQYF
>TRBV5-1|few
CASSSDRGLPTDTQYF
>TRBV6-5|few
CASSYYAPQSHSPLHF
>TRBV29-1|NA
CSVEQNAETQYF
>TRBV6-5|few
CASSYAARRGTEAFF
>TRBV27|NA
CASSSETGVYNEQFF
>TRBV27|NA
CASKFVGGSYNEQFF
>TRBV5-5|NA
CASRRGLGEQYF
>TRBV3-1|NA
CASSQDGGRLAGQSTDTQYF
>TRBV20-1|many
CSARGGGFPETQYF
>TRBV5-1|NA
CASSFSPTPNTGELFF